Listed below are T cell receptor beta chains from one sample, sequenced in a study of shared clonotypes between healthy human individuals. Sequencing was performed with immunoSEQ multiplex PCR; in TCRdb, only in-frame clones are kept and a portion is missing. The sample has hundreds of thousands of clones, approximately 95% seen once. Specimen: naive CD4+ T cells sorted from blood. The receptors come from a woman aged 25 to 45 in good health. Each CDR3 is given with its conserved first and last residue. The order of the fields is CDR3 DNA, CDR3 protein, CDR3 length, J gene, D gene, clone size, V gene. A D gene is named only where the DNA matches it firmly. Size is stated for part of the rows, as once, few or many counts, or as a class when the clone is expanded.

CDR3nt: TGTGCCAGCAGTCTTAACACGTTGAGAGGCAATCAGCCCCAGCATTTT
CDR3aa: CASSLNTLRGNQPQHF
len: 16
j_gene: TRBJ1-5
d_gene: .
abundance: once
v_gene: TRBV2

CDR3nt: TGTGCCAGCAGTTACTCGGACGGGGGCGAGCAGTACTTC
CDR3aa: CASSYSDGGEQYF
len: 13
j_gene: TRBJ2-7
d_gene: .
abundance: .
v_gene: TRBV6-6

CDR3nt: TGTGCCAGCAGCCTAGAGACCCAGTACTTC
CDR3aa: CASSLETQYF
len: 10
j_gene: TRBJ2-5
d_gene: .
abundance: .
v_gene: TRBV2

CDR3nt: TGTGCCAGCAGCACGTTGGGACTAGCGGGAGACTACGAGCAGTACTTC
CDR3aa: CASSTLGLAGDYEQYF
len: 16
j_gene: TRBJ2-7
d_gene: TRBD2
abundance: .
v_gene: TRBV7-8

CDR3nt: TGTGCCAGTAGTATCAGGGGTCCTTGGCAGTTCTTC
CDR3aa: CASSIRGPWQFF
len: 12
j_gene: TRBJ2-1
d_gene: .
abundance: .
v_gene: TRBV19

CDR3nt: TGTGCCAGCAGCGTACGGTGGGCCACCGGGGAGCTGTTTTTT
CDR3aa: CASSVRWATGELFF
len: 14
j_gene: TRBJ2-2
d_gene: .
abundance: .
v_gene: TRBV9

CDR3nt: TGTGCCAGCAGCTTAGGGAAAGTGGAGACCCAGTACTTC
CDR3aa: CASSLGKVETQYF
len: 13
j_gene: TRBJ2-5
d_gene: .
abundance: .
v_gene: TRBV7-7

CDR3nt: TGCGCCAGCAGCTTGGGGCAGGTCCAAGAGACCCAGTACTTC
CDR3aa: CASSLGQVQETQYF
len: 14
j_gene: TRBJ2-5
d_gene: .
abundance: .
v_gene: TRBV5-1

CDR3nt: TGCGCCAGCAGCACCACTAGCGGGTACTACAATGAGCAGTTCTTC
CDR3aa: CASSTTSGYYNEQFF
len: 15
j_gene: TRBJ2-1
d_gene: TRBD2
abundance: .
v_gene: TRBV5-1

CDR3nt: TGTGCCAGCAGTTTTTGGCAGGGAGCCTACGAGCAGTACTTC
CDR3aa: CASSFWQGAYEQYF
len: 14
j_gene: TRBJ2-7
d_gene: .
abundance: .
v_gene: TRBV28

CDR3nt: TGCGCCAGCAGCCAAGACCTCGTCGGGGGAAGGAGGGGCTACACCTTC
CDR3aa: CASSQDLVGGRRGYTF
len: 16
j_gene: TRBJ1-2
d_gene: .
abundance: once
v_gene: TRBV4-1

CDR3nt: TGTGCCAGCAGCTTAGCCCGGGGGGCCATCTACGAGCAGTACTTC
CDR3aa: CASSLARGAIYEQYF
len: 15
j_gene: TRBJ2-7
d_gene: .
abundance: .
v_gene: TRBV7-3

CDR3nt: TGTGCCAGTTGGGACCTAGCGTCCCAAACCTATGAGCAGTTCTTC
CDR3aa: CASWDLASQTYEQFF
len: 15
j_gene: TRBJ2-1
d_gene: .
abundance: .
v_gene: TRBV19

CDR3nt: TGCGCCAGCAGCCGGAGCGACAGAGGTATTCGCTACGAGCAGTACTTC
CDR3aa: CASSRSDRGIRYEQYF
len: 16
j_gene: TRBJ2-7
d_gene: .
abundance: .
v_gene: TRBV4-1

CDR3nt: TGTGCCAGCAGCGGGACAGGGCTCCCTAATGAAAAACTGTTTTTT
CDR3aa: CASSGTGLPNEKLFF
len: 15
j_gene: TRBJ1-4
d_gene: TRBD1
abundance: .
v_gene: TRBV2

CDR3nt: TGTGCCAGCAGCGAGGACAGGGCGAACACTGAAGCTTTCTTT
CDR3aa: CASSEDRANTEAFF
len: 14
j_gene: TRBJ1-1
d_gene: TRBD1
abundance: .
v_gene: TRBV7-9

CDR3nt: TGTGCCAGCAGTGGGCGGGCACATTCGAACACCGGGGAGCTGTTTTTT
CDR3aa: CASSGRAHSNTGELFF
len: 16
j_gene: TRBJ2-2
d_gene: .
abundance: .
v_gene: TRBV25-1

CDR3nt: TGTGCCAGCAGTAATAGCGCCACCGGGGAGCTGTTTTTT
CDR3aa: CASSNSATGELFF
len: 13
j_gene: TRBJ2-2
d_gene: .
abundance: .
v_gene: TRBV2

CDR3nt: TGCGCCAGCAGCACGGGACCAGAGCAGTACTTC
CDR3aa: CASSTGPEQYF
len: 11
j_gene: TRBJ2-7
d_gene: .
abundance: .
v_gene: TRBV5-1

CDR3nt: TGTGCCAGCAGAAGGCGGGAGCTCTACGAGCAGTACTTC
CDR3aa: CASRRRELYEQYF
len: 13
j_gene: TRBJ2-7
d_gene: TRBD2
abundance: .
v_gene: TRBV2

CDR3nt: TGTGCCAGCAGCACCGGACTATGGAGGAATGAGCAGTTCTTC
CDR3aa: CASSTGLWRNEQFF
len: 14
j_gene: TRBJ2-1
d_gene: .
abundance: .
v_gene: TRBV7-1

CDR3nt: TGTGCCAGCAGCCCCCACCCCGGCCCCGGGGAGCTGTTTTTT
CDR3aa: CASSPHPGPGELFF
len: 14
j_gene: TRBJ2-2
d_gene: .
abundance: .
v_gene: TRBV11-3

CDR3nt: TGTGCCAGCAGCCCCCGCCCGGGACAGGGGACCGGGGAGCTGTTTTTT
CDR3aa: CASSPRPGQGTGELFF
len: 16
j_gene: TRBJ2-2
d_gene: TRBD1
abundance: .
v_gene: TRBV2

CDR3nt: TGTGCCAGCAGCTTGAGCAACAGGGGGCGGCGGTTTTACACTGAAGCTTTCTTT
CDR3aa: CASSLSNRGRRFYTEAFF
len: 18
j_gene: TRBJ1-1
d_gene: TRBD1
abundance: .
v_gene: TRBV5-4